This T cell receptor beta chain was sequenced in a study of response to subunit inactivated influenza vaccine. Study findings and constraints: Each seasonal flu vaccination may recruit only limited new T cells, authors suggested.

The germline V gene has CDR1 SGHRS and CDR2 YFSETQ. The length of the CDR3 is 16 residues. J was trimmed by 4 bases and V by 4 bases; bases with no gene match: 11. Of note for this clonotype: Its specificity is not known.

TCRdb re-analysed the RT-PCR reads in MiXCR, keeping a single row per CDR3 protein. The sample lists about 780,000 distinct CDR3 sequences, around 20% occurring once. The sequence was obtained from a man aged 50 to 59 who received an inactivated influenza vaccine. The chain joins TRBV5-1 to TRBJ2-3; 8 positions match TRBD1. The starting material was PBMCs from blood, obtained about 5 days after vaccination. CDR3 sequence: CASSPGQGEGPDTQYF. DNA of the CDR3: TGCGCCAGCAGCCCCGGACAGGGTGAGGGTCCAGATACGCAGTATTTT.